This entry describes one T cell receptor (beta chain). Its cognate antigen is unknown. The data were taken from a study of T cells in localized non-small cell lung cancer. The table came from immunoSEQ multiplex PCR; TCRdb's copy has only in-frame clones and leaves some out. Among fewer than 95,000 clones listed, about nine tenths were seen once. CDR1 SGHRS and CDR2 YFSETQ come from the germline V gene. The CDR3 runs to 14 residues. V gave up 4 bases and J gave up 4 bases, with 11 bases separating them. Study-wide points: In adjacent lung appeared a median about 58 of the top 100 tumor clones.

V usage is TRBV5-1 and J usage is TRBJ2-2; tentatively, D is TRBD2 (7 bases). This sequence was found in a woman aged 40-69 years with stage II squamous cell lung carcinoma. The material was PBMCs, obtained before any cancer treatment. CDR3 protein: CASSTGGATGELFF. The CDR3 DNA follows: TGCGCCAGCAGCACGGGGGGCGCCACCGGGGAGCTGTTTTTT.